This T cell receptor beta chain was profiled in a study of shared clonotypes between healthy human individuals. The assay was immunoSEQ multiplex PCR, and TCRdb's table has in-frame clones only and misses some. Altogether roughly 650,000 clones are present, around 96% being singletons, with the ten largest covering roughly 0.12%. This clone has just one count. The naive CD8 subset, CD45RO-negative cells positively selected for CCR7, excluded terminally differentiated effector memory CD45RA+ cells. Trimming cost V 1 base and J 4 bases, with 11 bases left between them. CDR3 size: 15 residues. Germline V CDR1 and CDR2: MDHEN, SYDVKM.

Sequencing used naive CD8+ T cells sorted from blood. V gene TRBV28 combines with J gene TRBJ1-5; unclear D gene. The TCR was taken from a woman aged 25-40 years in good health. The CDR3, as DNA: TGTGCCAGCAGTTTATTGACGGTAGCAAATCAGCCCCAGCATTTT. Encoded protein: CASSLLTVANQPQHF.